A selection of T cell receptor beta chains follows, all from one sample in a study of cytomegalovirus exposure and HLA in healthy donors. The assay was immunoSEQ multiplex PCR, and TCRdb's table has in-frame clones only and misses some. The sample has 84,000 or so clones, around 77% seen once. What was sequenced was PBMCs. All receptors derive from a boy between 10 and 17 years old in good health and CMV-seronegative. CDR3s include the opening cysteine and the closing phenylalanine or tryptophan. A D gene is named only where the DNA matches it firmly. Clone size, where shown, is once, few, many, or a class for clones that have expanded.

V gene: TRBV30
clone size: .
D gene: .
J gene: TRBJ1-2
CDR3 protein: CAWTGGLVGYGYTF
CDR3 DNA: TGTGCCTGGACGGGGGGATTGGTAGGGTATGGCTACACCTTC

V gene: TRBV9
clone size: .
D gene: .
J gene: TRBJ2-1
CDR3 protein: CASSARTSYNEQFF
CDR3 DNA: TGTGCCAGCAGCGCACGAACTAGCTACAATGAGCAGTTCTTC

V gene: TRBV28
clone size: .
D gene: TRBD1
J gene: TRBJ1-5
CDR3 protein: CASSRRTGGDQPQHF
CDR3 DNA: TGTGCCAGCAGCCGTCGGACAGGGGGCGATCAGCCCCAGCATTTT

V gene: TRBV6-5
clone size: .
D gene: .
J gene: TRBJ2-7
CDR3 protein: CASSYSNPGFIYEQYF
CDR3 DNA: TGTGCCAGCAGTTACTCGAACCCAGGGTTTATATACGAGCAGTACTTC

V gene: TRBV7-9
clone size: .
D gene: TRBD1
J gene: TRBJ1-5
CDR3 protein: CASSLSAGGLGNQPQHF
CDR3 DNA: TGTGCCAGCAGCTTATCCGCAGGGGGCTTAGGCAATCAGCCCCAGCATTTT

V gene: TRBV28
clone size: few
D gene: TRBD2
J gene: TRBJ2-6
CDR3 protein: CASSSGGSGANVLTF
CDR3 DNA: TGTGCCAGCAGTTCCGGGGGGTCTGGGGCCAACGTCCTGACTTTC

V gene: TRBV13
clone size: .
D gene: TRBD1
J gene: TRBJ2-7
CDR3 protein: CASTMGTGGPYEQYF
CDR3 DNA: TGTGCCAGCACCATGGGGACAGGGGGCCCCTACGAGCAGTACTTC

V gene: TRBV6-1
clone size: once
D gene: .
J gene: TRBJ2-7
CDR3 protein: CASLEYPYEQYF
CDR3 DNA: TGTGCCAGCCTAGAATATCCCTACGAGCAGTACTTC

V gene: TRBV7-6
clone size: .
D gene: TRBD2
J gene: TRBJ2-1
CDR3 protein: CASSLGLAGYNEQFF
CDR3 DNA: TGTGCCAGCAGTCTAGGCCTAGCGGGATACAATGAGCAGTTCTTC

V gene: TRBV7-9
clone size: .
D gene: TRBD2
J gene: TRBJ2-7
CDR3 protein: CASSLDPGLAYEQYF
CDR3 DNA: TGTGCCAGCAGCTTAGATCCGGGACTAGCCTACGAGCAGTACTTC

V gene: TRBV7-6
clone size: .
D gene: TRBD1
J gene: TRBJ2-1
CDR3 protein: CASSPGTGDYSDNEQFF
CDR3 DNA: TGTGCCAGCAGCCCAGGGACAGGGGACTACTCCGACAATGAGCAGTTCTTC

V gene: TRBV6-5
clone size: .
D gene: TRBD1
J gene: TRBJ1-1
CDR3 protein: CASSRQGARTEAFF
CDR3 DNA: TGTGCCAGCAGTAGGCAGGGGGCGCGCACTGAAGCTTTCTTT

V gene: TRBV7-9
clone size: .
D gene: .
J gene: TRBJ1-1
CDR3 protein: CASSLLGGGTEAFF
CDR3 DNA: TGTGCCAGCAGCTTATTAGGGGGGGGCACTGAAGCTTTCTTT

V gene: TRBV7-9
clone size: .
D gene: TRBD2
J gene: TRBJ2-7
CDR3 protein: CASSVLSPSGRDEQYF
CDR3 DNA: TGTGCCAGCAGCGTGCTAAGCCCTAGCGGAAGGGACGAGCAGTACTTC

V gene: TRBV28
clone size: .
D gene: TRBD1
J gene: TRBJ1-2
CDR3 protein: CASSSQQGGIYGYTF
CDR3 DNA: TGTGCCAGCAGTTCTCAACAGGGGGGAATCTATGGCTACACCTTC

V gene: TRBV7-2
clone size: few
D gene: .
J gene: TRBJ1-6
CDR3 protein: CASSSSSRLEGINSPLHF
CDR3 DNA: TGTGCCAGCAGCTCAAGCTCTCGCCTGGAGGGGATTAATTCACCCCTCCACTTT

V gene: TRBV30
clone size: .
D gene: .
J gene: TRBJ1-2
CDR3 protein: CAWKTDYGYTF
CDR3 DNA: TGTGCCTGGAAGACAGACTATGGCTACACCTTC

V gene: TRBV4-3
clone size: .
D gene: .
J gene: TRBJ2-3
CDR3 protein: CASSQDSRPGITDTQYF
CDR3 DNA: TGCGCCAGCAGCCAAGATAGTAGGCCGGGGATCACAGATACGCAGTATTTT

V gene: TRBV7-9
clone size: .
D gene: .
J gene: TRBJ2-3
CDR3 protein: CASSHRSASGDTQYF
CDR3 DNA: TGTGCCAGCAGCCACAGGTCCGCCAGCGGGGATACGCAGTATTTT

V gene: TRBV7-2
clone size: .
D gene: TRBD2
J gene: TRBJ2-1
CDR3 protein: CASSSEGTTYNEQFF
CDR3 DNA: TGTGCCAGCAGCTCAGAAGGGACTACTTACAATGAGCAGTTCTTC

V gene: TRBV19
clone size: few
D gene: TRBD1
J gene: TRBJ2-7
CDR3 protein: CASSPTGGYYEQYF
CDR3 DNA: TGTGCCAGTTCTCCTACAGGGGGCTACTACGAGCAGTACTTC

V gene: TRBV9
clone size: .
D gene: TRBD1
J gene: TRBJ1-2
CDR3 protein: CASSVPTGGYTF
CDR3 DNA: TGTGCCAGCAGCGTACCGACAGGGGGCTACACCTTC

V gene: TRBV7-9
clone size: once
D gene: TRBD1
J gene: TRBJ1-2
CDR3 protein: CASSRDRDSYGYTF
CDR3 DNA: TGTGCCAGCAGCCGGGACAGGGATTCCTATGGCTACACCTTC

V gene: TRBV6-5
clone size: once
D gene: TRBD1
J gene: TRBJ2-1
CDR3 protein: CASSKGQGIYNEQFF
CDR3 DNA: TGTGCCAGCAGTAAGGGACAGGGGATCTACAATGAGCAGTTCTTC

V gene: TRBV7-2
clone size: .
D gene: TRBD1
J gene: TRBJ1-3
CDR3 protein: CASSFAQGGEGNTIYF
CDR3 DNA: TGTGCCAGCAGCTTTGCACAGGGGGGAGAGGGAAACACCATATATTTT

V gene: TRBV11-3
clone size: .
D gene: .
J gene: TRBJ1-1
CDR3 protein: CASSLGGITEAFF
CDR3 DNA: TGTGCCAGCAGCTTAGGAGGGATCACTGAAGCTTTCTTT

V gene: TRBV4-3
clone size: few
D gene: TRBD2
J gene: TRBJ2-2
CDR3 protein: CASSPGLAVSGELFF
CDR3 DNA: TGCGCCAGCAGCCCGGGACTAGCGGTGTCCGGGGAGCTGTTTTTT

V gene: TRBV13
clone size: .
D gene: .
J gene: TRBJ1-1
CDR3 protein: CASSPPGSGGTEAFF
CDR3 DNA: TGTGCCAGCAGCCCCCCCGGTTCGGGTGGCACTGAAGCTTTCTTT

V gene: TRBV12-5
clone size: few
D gene: TRBD2
J gene: TRBJ2-2
CDR3 protein: CASGLVLGTSDDGELFF
CDR3 DNA: TGTGCTAGTGGTTTGGTACTAGGGACTAGCGATGACGGGGAGCTGTTTTTT

V gene: TRBV30
clone size: .
D gene: TRBD1
J gene: TRBJ2-7
CDR3 protein: CAWSRTGSGTYEQYF
CDR3 DNA: TGTGCCTGGAGCCGGACAGGGTCGGGGACCTACGAGCAGTACTTC

V gene: TRBV6-5
clone size: .
D gene: .
J gene: TRBJ2-1
CDR3 protein: CASSYSTRAPYNEQFF
CDR3 DNA: TGTGCCAGCAGTTACTCGACTCGCGCCCCCTACAATGAGCAGTTCTTC

V gene: TRBV6-5
clone size: .
D gene: .
J gene: TRBJ1-2
CDR3 protein: CASNGGGAAAVYTF
CDR3 DNA: TGTGCCAGCAACGGTGGAGGGGCAGCCGCCGTCTACACCTTC